One T cell receptor beta chain is described in this entry. No antigen is known for it. No quality values exist for individual bases; no much larger clone is one base distant. These data belong to a study of shared clonotypes between healthy human individuals (dated by TCRdb to 2018 to 2021). Looking at the study overall: The cohort included a few men and two women between 18 and 49 years of age. For each donor, CD4 naive and CD4 memory were each given three plates, CD8 naive was given two plates, and CD8 memory was given one plate. Blood TCR repertoires of a handful of healthy adults were deeply sequenced to estimate repertoire size and the extent of clonotype sharing between individuals. Different laboratories and diverse techniques were used to prepare libraries and sequence TCR repertoires, to increase sequencing depth and limit assay-specific biases. Each donor's leukapheresis produced roughly between about 0.8 and 10 billion PBMCs. Overall study results and their limits: Naive subsets generally had larger estimated clonotype richness than memory subsets did. The genetic and exposure-history diversity represented was limited by the small number of donors. Sharing across several donors was observed for roughly 5% of naive CD4, 3.5% of naive CD8, roughly 2.4% of memory CD4, and roughly 0.4% of memory CD8 clonotypes. Even with the large sequencing depth, rarefaction of the sorted-subset datasets indicated that sequencing was incomplete. Sampling was restricted to blood, and TCR repertoires in tissue are likely to differ from TCR repertoires in blood. Compared with non-shared clonotypes, the clonotypes found in all four sorted-subset donors had higher generation probabilities. Pairwise subsampling led to the expectation that sequencing depth would affect the degree of clonotype sharing among donors.

V sheds 5 bases and J sheds 8 bases, leaving 9 bases between their ends. Measured from the cysteine to the phenylalanine, the CDR3 is 11 residues long. Just the 33-base CDR3 DNA is kept, in frame starting at base 1. CDR1 and CDR2 are read off the germline V gene as SQVTM and ANQGSEA. CD8 naive samples consisted of CD45RO-negative cells that were positively selected for CCR7, yielding a CD45RA+CCR7+ population without TemRA cells. Donors were healthy HIV-negative adults with no recently reported acute infections or vaccinations. Every donor was a Caucasian adult living in Nashville, Tennessee, USA. After blood collection by leukapheresis, PBMCs were isolated using Ficoll-Histopaque density gradient centrifugation and then cryopreserved in the vapor phase of liquid nitrogen. Analytical flow cytometry was used to check the purity and quantity of every magnetically sorted T cell population. Each sorted fraction had its genomic DNA isolated and then quantified by UV absorbance on a Nanodrop 2000c.

TCR CDR3 regions were amplified from genomic DNA by multiplex PCR using the deep immunoSEQ assay. Genomic DNA extracted from each cell subset was distributed evenly over all wells of several immunoSEQ 96-well plates, and each plate served as one replicate. Each replicate PCR for sorted subsets received around 0.2 ug genomic DNA, equal to roughly 30,000 T cell genomes. Purified libraries were quantified with a Qubit 3.0 fluorometer, sized on a Bioanalyzer 2100, and re-quantified with the KAPA Library Quantification kit. Each immunoSEQ 96-well plate was sequenced on its own single-read 150-cycle Illumina NextSeq 550 flow cell. The source study handled its data this way. Because the immunoSEQ output held only junctional sequences and lacked quality scores, the filtering could not match the filtering applied to full-length reads. To assign V/J genes and CDR3, sequences were annotated using PyIR, a Python wrapper for IgBLAST v1.9, with IMGT germline references. Reads with weak V/J assignments (E-value above 1e-6), missing CDR3, stop codons, out-of-frame junctions, or ambiguous translated residues were removed. V3J clonotypes were defined as sequences sharing the same inferred V gene, J gene, and CDR3 amino acid sequence. Percentage overlap between repertoires was computed as shared unique clonotypes divided by the size of the smaller repertoire. Repertoire richness was assessed with RTK rarefaction, the Chao1 estimator, and Recon v2.1 estimates of unobserved clonotypes. OLGA was used to compute generation probabilities for all TCRbeta clonotypes that the gDNA method yielded from a handful of donors. The table was pulled from immuneACCESS by TCRdb, which kept in-frame rearrangements only. Such tables lose some clones; where checked, under half of the loss comes from unresolved V genes, and the rest has no known cause. D and trimming come from the DNA, and the V and J calls and clone size come from that table. The sample yields nearly 2 million clones; about 95% were counted once. The top ten constitute 1% to 1.5% of the sample.

The V and J genes are TRBV29-1 and TRBJ2-2; TRBD2 is a possible D gene, resting on 6 matching bases. This sequence originates from a man between 18 and 35 years old in good health. Sequencing was performed on naive CD8+ T cells sorted from blood. The cell subset or site label, read with the paper, signifies: CD45RA+CCR7+. The CDR3 in this case is CSVPGGGELFF. The nucleotide sequence reads as follows: TGCAGCGTTCCCGGGGGTGGGGAGCTGTTTTTT.